Presented here are 21 T cell receptor beta chains from one specimen sequenced in a study of blood T cells in healthy people across ages. Next came a second PCR, run for roughly 6 to 11 cycles, which used a sample-barcoded 5' primer along with a J-beta primer mix. TCRdb recomputed calls from the 5' RACE reads with MiXCR, one row per CDR3 protein. The sample includes hundreds of thousands of distinct CDR3 sequences, less than 40% of them seen just once. Sequences were obtained from blood. Every receptor here comes from a woman over 75 in good health.

This clonotype was found once. CDR3 bases: TGTGCCAGCAGTCGGGACAGGGCCCTCCTCGAGCAGTACTTC. It encodes CASSRDRALLEQYF. The V gene is TRBV6-5, the J gene TRBJ2-7, with 9 bases lining up with TRBD1. The CDR3 consists of 14 residues. After removal of 5 bases from V and 6 bases from J, the junction contained 8 bases not matched to a gene. Germline V gene sequence: CDR1 MNHEY, CDR2 SVGAGI.

This clonotype was detected only a few times. CDR3: CASSFARTEAFF. The CDR3, as DNA: TGTGCCAGCAGTTTCGCTCGGACTGAAGCTTTCTTT. The rearrangement links TRBV12-3 or TRBV12-4 to TRBJ1-1; D not certain. The CDR3 totals 12 residues. Trimming stripped 3 bases from V and 5 bases from J, with 7 bases between.

This clonotype was detected a few times. V usage is TRBV15 and J usage is TRBJ2-3; 8 nucleotides agree with TRBD1. This CDR3 contains 16 residues. Germline V gene lookup returns CDR1 LNHNV and CDR2 YYDKDF (reference sequence). The trim removed 3 bases at V and 4 bases at J, leaving 9 bases unmatched. The CDR3 is CATSRFGGGQADTQYF. DNA for the CDR3: TGTGCCACCAGCAGGTTTGGAGGGGGACAGGCAGATACGCAGTATTTT.

The genes are TRBV15 and TRBJ1-1; D is unclear. CDR3 length: 16 amino acids. Germline V gene data show CDR1 as LNHNV and CDR2 as YYDKDF (reference sequence). V shed 0 bases and J shed 1 base, with 12 bases lying between them. The CDR3 DNA reads TGTGCCACCAGCAGAGATCTGGGGATTCCGAACACTGAAGCTTTCTTT. Amino acid sequence: CATSRDLGIPNTEAFF.

The CDR3 loop reads CAIRPNRAYNEQYF. The DNA of the CDR3 is TGTGCCATCAGGCCAAACAGGGCGTACAATGAGCAGTACTTC. The chain joins TRBV28 to TRBJ2-5; D perhaps matches TRBD1 (6 bases). Germline values: CDR1 MDHEN, CDR2 SYDVKM. The CDR3 covers 14 residues. Trimming took 10 bases from V and 11 from J, leaving 26 bases between them. Filled out from reference TRBV28 and TRBJ2-5, the complete variable domain reads DVKVTQSSRYLVKRTGEKVFLECVQDMDHENMFWYRQDPGLGLRLIYFSYDVKMKEKGDIPEGYSVSREKKERFSLILESASTNQTSMYLCAIRPNRAYNEQYFGPGTRLLVL.

This clonotype was observed at least ten times. V is TRBV29-1 and J is TRBJ1-2; 9 nucleotides align to TRBD1. The CDR3 extends over 15 amino acids. Germline CDR1 reads SQVTM; CDR2 reads ANQGSEA. J was trimmed by 6 bases and V by 0 bases; bases with no gene match: 8. The CDR3 is CSVEERGQGRHGYTF. The CDR3 bases are TGCAGCGTTGAAGAAAGGGGACAGGGCCGACATGGCTACACCTTC.

The table lists this clonotype with many counts. This chain links TRBV7-3 with TRBJ1-2, with D uncertain. The CDR3 runs to 14 residues. V gave up 1 base and J gave up 7 bases, with 13 bases separating them. The germline gives CDR1 SGHTA, CDR2 FQGTGA. CDR3 DNA: TGTGCCAGCAGCTTAAACCCCGACCTGGGTGGCTACACCTTC. Translated, it gives CASSLNPDLGGYTF.

The chain links TRBV7-2 to TRBJ2-7; TRBD2 agrees at 11 bases. This CDR3 contains 17 residues. CDR1 is SGHTA and CDR2 is FQGNSA in the germline V gene. Trimming removed 4 bases from V and 3 bases from J; junction bases left unmatched: 11. The CDR3 protein is CASSSMGLAEGGYEQYF. The CDR3 DNA is TGTGCCAGCAGCTCCATGGGACTAGCGGAGGGGGGCTACGAGCAGTACTTC.

This clonotype was picked up a small number of times. A read error is possible here, since a much larger clone lies one base away. This chain links TRBV20-1 with TRBJ1-2; D might be TRBD1 (6 bases). This CDR3 has 12 amino acids. Germline loops: CDR1 DFQATT, CDR2 SNEGSKA (reference sequence). CDR3 DNA: TGCAGGGCTCAAGGGGGGAGCGGAGGCTACACCTTC. Translating it yields CRAQGGSGGYTF.

This clonotype was counted ten times or more. The rearrangement joins TRBV9 to TRBJ2-7, with TRBD2 matching 11 bases. The junction had 8 bases not matched to a gene; V was cut back by 3 bases and J by 0 bases. Germline V gene data show CDR1 as SGDLS and CDR2 as YYNGEE. This CDR3 is built from 17 residues. The CDR3 sequence is CASSEGTSGGNSYEQYF. Written as DNA, the CDR3 is TGTGCCAGCAGCGAAGGGACTAGCGGTGGCAACTCCTACGAGCAGTACTTC.

The genes are TRBV3-1 and TRBJ2-1; 10 bases match TRBD1. The J call is uncertain, as TRBJ2-7 better fits the DNA end. From germline, CDR1 is LGHDT and CDR2 YNNKEL (reference sequence). CDR3 size: 16 residues. Here the CDR3 DNA reads TGTGCCAGCAGCCAAGCTGGGACAGGGGTTTACAATGAGCAGTACTTC. Translating gives CASSQAGTGVYNEQYF.

This clonotype was found many times. This chain joins TRBV4-2 and TRBJ1-1, with TRBD1 matching 10 bases. This CDR3 contains 15 residues. Germline lookup yields CDR1 LGHNA and CDR2 YNFKEQ. Unmatched junction bases numbered 10, after V lost 1 base and J lost 11 bases. CDR3 loop: CASSQGGTGATRAFF. The CDR3 DNA reads as TGTGCCAGCAGCCAAGGAGGGACAGGGGCCACAAGGGCTTTCTTT.

V and J are TRBV20-1 and TRBJ2-5; 7 nucleotides line up with TRBD2. The length of the CDR3 is 14 residues. J was trimmed by 4 bases and V by 3 bases; bases with no gene match: 8. CDR1 DFQATT and CDR2 SNEGSKA come from the germline V gene (reference sequence). The CDR3 reads CSASPPSGTETQYF. DNA of the CDR3: TGCAGTGCTAGCCCGCCTAGCGGTACAGAGACCCAGTACTTC.

The chain joins TRBV27 to TRBJ2-3; D is undetermined. CDR3 length: 14 residues. V lost 0 bases, J lost 7 bases, and 11 bases lay in between. CDR1 and CDR2 (germline): MNHEY, SMNVEV (reference sequence). In DNA, the CDR3 is TGTGCCAGCAGTTTATCGGACGCTCCCCATACGCAGTATTTT. This translates into CASSLSDAPHTQYF.

As to this clonotype: This could be a read error, since a much larger clone is one nucleotide away. V and J are TRBV5-1 and TRBJ2-3; a possible D gene is TRBD2 (7 bases). Germline V lookup: CDR1 SGHRS, CDR2 YFSETQ. Trimming removed 0 bases at V and 2 bases at J, with 13 bases between. The CDR3 length is 16 residues. The CDR3 coding sequence is TGCGCCAGCAGCTTGGTTCGGGGGGCAGCCACAGATACGCAGTATTTT. This gives the protein CASSLVRGAATDTQYF.

This clonotype was recorded at least ten times. The rearrangement links TRBV5-1 to TRBJ1-2; 10 bases are shared with TRBD1. Germline V gene sequence: CDR1 SGHRS, CDR2 YFSETQ. This CDR3 is 15 amino acids long. Trimming at V came to 2 bases and at J to 6 bases, leaving 7 bases not matched to a gene. The CDR3 DNA sequence: TGCGCCAGCAGCTTACCGGGACAGGGGACGCATGGCTACACCTTC. It codes for CASSLPGQGTHGYTF.

Comments on this clonotype: A much more abundant neighbour one base away suggests this may be a read error. This CDR3 fails to terminate in the conserved phenylalanine or tryptophan, so it likely reflects a read error. V is TRBV10-3 and J is TRBJ1-4; perhaps TRBD1 as D (5 bases). Trimming removed 10 bases at V and 5 bases at J, with 14 bases between. The CDR3 is made up of 13 amino acids. CDR1 is ENHRY and CDR2 is SYGVKD in the germline V gene. CDR3 sequence: CATGSGRNEKLFL. In DNA form, the CDR3 reads TGTGCCACCGGATCGGGGCGGAATGAAAAACTGTTTTTG.

This clonotype was detected only a few times. One base away lies a much larger clone, so this may be a sequencing read error. This chain links TRBV4-3 with TRBJ2-5, with D maybe TRBD2 (5 bases). CDR3 size: 15 residues. The V gene lost 1 base and the J gene lost 4 bases, with 13 bases spanning the gap. Per the germline V gene, CDR1 is LGHNA and CDR2 is YSLEER. CDR3 in amino acids: CASSQGGEQSETQYF. Written as DNA, the CDR3 is TGCGCCAGCAGCCAAGGGGGAGAGCAATCAGAGACCCAGTACTTC.

The DNA of the CDR3 is TGTGCCAGCAGTTACTCGTTGTTCTCTAGCACAGATACGCAGTATTTT. It encodes CASSYSLFSSTDTQYF. The rearrangement joins TRBV6-5 to TRBJ2-3; D is unclear. The CDR3 totals 16 residues. Trimming took 0 bases from V and 0 from J, leaving 10 bases between them. The germline CDR1 and CDR2 sequences are MNHEY and SVGAGI.

CDR3 nucleotides: TGTGCCTGGAGTGTGCAAGGTAACACTGAAGCTTTCTTT. It encodes CAWSVQGNTEAFF. This chain uses TRBV30 with TRBJ1-1; D remains ambiguous. There are 13 residues in the CDR3. Germline-derived CDR1 and CDR2 are GTSNPN and SVGIG (reference sequence). Trimming took off 0 bases at V and 2 bases at J, with 7 bases between the two ends.

This clonotype has a count of ten or more. The chain couples TRBV10-3 to TRBJ2-1; 10 bases agree with TRBD2. Germline loops: CDR1 ENHRY, CDR2 SYGVKD. The junction had 7 bases not matched to a gene; V was cut back by 7 bases and J by 1 base. The CDR3 totals 16 residues. The CDR3 DNA sequence: TGTGCCATCACCAAATCTAGCGGGGGTTCCTACAATGAGCAGTTCTTC. Translation: CAITKSSGGSYNEQFF.